This T cell receptor beta chain was retrieved from a study of cytotoxic CD8 clonotypes in ibrutinib-treated CLL. This clone has a single count. Generated by immunoSEQ multiplex PCR, the TCRdb table keeps only in-frame clones and is missing some. Seen here are approximately 340,000 clones, under 70% observed once, and the top ten hold about 5.9%. Germline V gene data show CDR1 as SGHRS and CDR2 as YFSETQ. The CDR3 loop spans 16 amino acids. V lost 0 bases to trimming and J lost 7 bases, with 18 bases between them. The material sequenced was PBMCs, taken after 36 months of ibrutinib treatment. The V call is TRBV5-1, the J call TRBJ2-3; no reliable D call. The source of this sequence is a human donor with chronic lymphocytic leukemia. The CDR3 is CASSLESRPSPHTQYF. CDR3 DNA: TGCGCCAGCAGCTTGGAGTCCCGCCCTTCGCCCCATACGCAGTATTTT.